This is a list of T cell receptor beta chains from one sample in a study of T cell repertoires in cytomegalovirus infection. TCRdb fed the reads into MiXCR, producing one record per CDR3 protein. The repertoire holds 650,000 to 900,000 distinct CDR3 sequences, 30% to 35% seen once, with 12% in the top ten. Their recognized antigens are unknown. Sequencing used cultured CD8+ T cells from PBMCs, obtained from culture after CMV antigen stimulation. These receptors came from a human donor in good health (CMV status not recorded). Some clones in this sample may be carry-over from other donors' samples. Each CDR3 is given with its conserved first and last residue. A D gene is named only where the DNA matches it firmly. Clone size is given for some rows only: seen once, a few or many times, or a class if the clone is expanded.

TRBV7-9,-,TRBJ1-1,many,CASSLEMGTEAFF,TGTGCCAGCAGCTTAGAGATGGGCACTGAAGCTTTCTTT
TRBV23-1,-,TRBJ2-2,-,CASSQSPGEDNTGELFF,TGCGCCAGCAGTCAATCGCCCGGGGAAGATAACACCGGGGAGCTGTTTTTT
TRBV5-5,TRBD1,TRBJ1-1,few,CASSFPGQGGWSTEAFF,TGTGCCAGCAGCTTTCCGGGACAGGGAGGTTGGAGCACTGAAGCTTTCTTT
TRBV20-1,-,TRBJ1-1,few,CSAPPGVEAFF,TGCAGTGCACCGCCAGGGGTTGAAGCTTTCTTT
TRBV4-2,-,TRBJ1-2,-,CASSQEGTGYGYTF,TGTGCCAGCAGCCAAGAAGGCACAGGCTATGGCTACACCTTC
TRBV7-6,-,TRBJ1-2,-,CASSFASNYGYTF,TGTGCCAGCAGCTTCGCTTCCAACTATGGCTACACCTTC
TRBV6-5,TRBD2,TRBJ2-1,few,CASSYSKRGGQYNEQFF,TGTGCCAGCAGTTACTCGAAGCGGGGGGGCCAGTACAATGAGCAGTTCTTC
TRBV6-8,TRBD2,TRBJ2-1,-,CASSYSVGGIFYDEQFF,TGTGCCAGCAGTTACTCTGTCGGGGGGATATTTTACGATGAGCAGTTCTTC
TRBV20-1,TRBD2,TRBJ2-1,-,CSANELAGEISSYNEQFF,TGCAGTGCTAATGAACTAGCGGGGGAGATTAGCTCCTACAATGAGCAGTTCTTC
TRBV9,TRBD1,TRBJ1-5,-,CASSAGQGTQPQHF,TGTGCCAGCAGTGCCGGACAGGGGACTCAGCCCCAGCATTTT
TRBV4-1,-,TRBJ1-5,few,CASSPPGEHNQPQHF,TGCGCCAGCAGCCCTCCAGGGGAGCACAATCAGCCCCAGCATTTT
TRBV12-3/TRBV12-4,TRBD1,TRBJ1-5,-,CASSLARQGVHQPQHF,TGTGCCAGCAGTTTAGCCAGGCAGGGGGTACATCAGCCCCAGCATTTT
TRBV7-9,-,TRBJ2-1,-,CASNRQDHNEQFF,TGTGCCAGCAACCGACAGGACCACAATGAGCAGTTCTTC
TRBV7-2,TRBD1,TRBJ2-1,many,CASSFGQGDYPGPYNEQFF,TGTGCCAGCAGCTTTGGACAGGGCGACTACCCGGGGCCCTACAATGAGCAGTTCTTC
TRBV6-5,-,TRBJ1-1,-,CASSYSNRLEAFF,TGTGCCAGCAGTTACTCAAACAGACTTGAAGCTTTCTTT
TRBV6-6,TRBD2,TRBJ2-1,-,CASSSTSGYYNEQFF,TGTGCCAGCAGTTCGACTAGCGGCTACTACAATGAGCAGTTCTTC
TRBV6-2/TRBV6-3,-,TRBJ2-3,-,CASSDSMEADTQYF,TGTGCCAGCAGTGACTCGATGGAAGCAGATACGCAGTATTTT
TRBV6-5,-,TRBJ2-7,few,CASSPSGASYEQYF,TGTGCCAGCAGTCCGTCCGGGGCTTCCTACGAGCAGTACTTC
TRBV7-8,TRBD2,TRBJ2-3,-,CASSPRPSGGTDTQYF,TGTGCCAGCAGCCCCCGTCCTAGCGGGGGCACAGATACGCAGTATTTT
TRBV12-3/TRBV12-4,-,TRBJ1-2,-,CASSLLLGQNYGYTF,TGTGCCAGCAGTTTGCTATTAGGACAGAACTATGGCTACACCTTC
TRBV14,TRBD1,TRBJ1-2,-,CASSQDFIDWQGANYGYTF,TGTGCCAGCAGCCAAGATTTTATAGATTGGCAGGGGGCTAACTATGGCTACACCTTC
TRBV6-5,-,TRBJ1-1,-,CASSPTGSPGAFF,TGTGCCAGCAGCCCTACAGGGTCCCCGGGAGCTTTCTTT
TRBV7-9,TRBD2,TRBJ2-5,-,CACSSTSGEETQYF,TGTGCCTGCAGCTCGACTAGCGGTGAGGAGACCCAGTACTTC
TRBV7-9,-,TRBJ1-5,-,CASSSNGGREPQHF,TGTGCCAGCAGCTCTAACGGGGGGCGGGAGCCCCAGCATTTT
TRBV19,-,TRBJ2-3,-,CASSIRGRGADTQYF,TGTGCCAGTAGTATTAGAGGTAGGGGCGCAGATACGCAGTATTTT
TRBV27,TRBD1,TRBJ1-1,-,CASSQFPGQGRTEAFF,TGTGCCAGCAGTCAGTTCCCGGGACAGGGGCGCACTGAAGCTTTCTTT
TRBV11-3,TRBD2,TRBJ2-2,-,CASSPGTSGGAGPGELFF,TGTGCCAGCAGCCCTGGGACTAGCGGGGGGGCCGGTCCTGGGGAGCTGTTTTTT
TRBV29-1,-,TRBJ2-2,-,CSVAGDTGELFF,TGCAGCGTTGCGGGGGACACCGGGGAGCTGTTTTTT
TRBV29-1,-,TRBJ2-3,-,CSVDLDADTQYF,TGCAGCGTTGATTTGGACGCAGATACGCAGTATTTT
TRBV7-3,TRBD2,TRBJ2-3,few,CASSPIGGLVDTQYF,TGTGCCAGCAGCCCAATCGGGGGACTAGTGGATACGCAGTATTTT
TRBV7-2,-,TRBJ1-5,few,CASSVKAGGTVQPQHF,TGTGCCAGCAGCGTCAAGGCGGGGGGTACGGTTCAGCCCCAGCATTTT
TRBV27,TRBD1,TRBJ1-2,few,CASSFGTGVGYGYTF,TGTGCCAGCAGTTTCGGGACAGGGGTGGGCTATGGCTACACCTTC
TRBV4-3,TRBD1,TRBJ1-3,few,CASSQEGSGQGFVGNTIYF,TGCGCCAGCAGCCAAGAAGGGTCGGGACAGGGTTTCGTTGGAAACACCATATATTTT
TRBV19,TRBD2,TRBJ2-1,-,CASSILGLAGYEQFF,TGTGCCAGTAGTATCCTAGGACTAGCGGGCTATGAGCAGTTCTTC
TRBV7-9,-,TRBJ2-7,many,CASSLTSTFYEQYF,TGTGCCAGCAGCCTTACTAGCACATTCTACGAGCAGTACTTC
TRBV7-9,TRBD1,TRBJ1-5,few,CASSLAPGQGAIGNQPQHF,TGTGCCAGCAGCTTAGCGCCAGGACAGGGGGCAATTGGCAATCAGCCCCAGCATTTT
TRBV7-9,TRBD1,TRBJ1-1,-,CAGTGVNTEAFF,TGTGCCGGAACAGGGGTTAACACTGAAGCTTTCTTT
TRBV7-6,TRBD1,TRBJ2-5,many,CASSPWTGRETQYF,TGTGCCAGCAGCCCCTGGACAGGGCGCGAGACCCAGTACTTC
TRBV7-6,TRBD1,TRBJ2-4,many,CASSLRQGDKNIQYF,TGTGCCAGCAGCTTGAGACAGGGGGACAAAAACATTCAGTACTTC
TRBV20-1,TRBD2,TRBJ2-1,-,CSALGSGVGSYNEQFF,TGCAGTGCTTTAGGGAGCGGGGTCGGCTCCTACAATGAGCAGTTCTTC
TRBV27,TRBD1,TRBJ2-7,-,CASSAGTGLSYEQYF,TGTGCCAGCAGTGCTGGGACAGGGCTCTCCTACGAGCAGTACTTC